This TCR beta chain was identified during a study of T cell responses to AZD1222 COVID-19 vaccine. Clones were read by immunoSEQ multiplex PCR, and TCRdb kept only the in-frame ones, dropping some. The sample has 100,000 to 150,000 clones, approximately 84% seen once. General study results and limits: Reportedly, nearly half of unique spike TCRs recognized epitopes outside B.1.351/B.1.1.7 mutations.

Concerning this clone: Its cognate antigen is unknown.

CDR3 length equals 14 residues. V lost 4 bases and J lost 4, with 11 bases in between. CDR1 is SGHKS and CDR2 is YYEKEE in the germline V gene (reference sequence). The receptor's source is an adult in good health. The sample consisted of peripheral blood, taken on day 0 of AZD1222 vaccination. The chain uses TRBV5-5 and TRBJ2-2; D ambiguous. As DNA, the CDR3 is TGTGCCAGCAGCCGGGTAGGGTTCACCGGGGAGCTGTTTTTT. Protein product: CASSRVGFTGELFF.